Listed below are T cell receptor beta chains from one sample, sequenced in a study of CD8+CD57+ T cells in acquired aplastic anemia. TCRdb redid the calling of the reads with MiXCR, one entry per CDR3 protein. The table includes roughly 180,000 distinct CDR3 sequences, about 44% detected once. The sequencing input was sorted CD4+, CD8+, or CD8+CD57+ T cells (not recorded which) from PBMCs. The origin of the receptors is a human donor with aplastic anemia. Both conserved end residues are part of each CDR3. The order of the fields is V gene, clone size, D gene, J gene, CDR3 DNA, CDR3 protein. A D gene is named only where the DNA matches it firmly. Not all rows give a size; the values are once, few, many and, for expanded clones, a class.

v_call: TRBV19; clone_size: many; d_call: TRBD1; j_call: TRBJ1-2; cdr3_nt: TGTGCCAGTAGCCCCCAACCGACAGGGGCCAGCTATGGCTACACCTTC; cdr3_aa: CASSPQPTGASYGYTF
v_call: TRBV19; clone_size: many; d_call: .; j_call: TRBJ1-3; cdr3_nt: TGTGCCAGTACGGCAGGCGTCTCTGGAAACACCATATATTTT; cdr3_aa: CASTAGVSGNTIYF
v_call: TRBV7-9; clone_size: .; d_call: .; j_call: TRBJ2-7; cdr3_nt: TGTGCCAGCAGCCCCCTGCGGGTGGGGACCTACGAGCAGTACTTC; cdr3_aa: CASSPLRVGTYEQYF
v_call: TRBV2; clone_size: .; d_call: .; j_call: TRBJ2-5; cdr3_nt: TGTGCCAGCAGGGGCAGGGTGGAGACCCAGTACTTC; cdr3_aa: CASRGRVETQYF
v_call: TRBV15; clone_size: .; d_call: .; j_call: TRBJ1-1; cdr3_nt: TGTGCCACCAGCGCGGGATCGGCGGGGAACACTGAAGCTTTCTTT; cdr3_aa: CATSAGSAGNTEAFF
v_call: TRBV10-3; clone_size: medium-sized; d_call: TRBD2; j_call: TRBJ2-1; cdr3_nt: TGTGCCATCGAGAGGAGCGGGGCCGACAATGAGCAGTTCTTC; cdr3_aa: CAIERSGADNEQFF
v_call: TRBV4-1; clone_size: few; d_call: .; j_call: TRBJ2-1; cdr3_nt: TGCGCCAGCAGCCAAGAGGCAGGGAACCCCTACAATGAGCAGTTCTTC; cdr3_aa: CASSQEAGNPYNEQFF
v_call: TRBV10-3; clone_size: many; d_call: .; j_call: TRBJ1-5; cdr3_nt: TGTGCCATCAGTGAAATGGGGGAAGGTCAGCCCCAGCATTTT; cdr3_aa: CAISEMGEGQPQHF
v_call: TRBV24-1; clone_size: .; d_call: .; j_call: TRBJ1-4; cdr3_nt: TGTGCCACCAGTGGCGGACGTCGGCAGGATGAAAAACTGTTTTTT; cdr3_aa: CATSGGRRQDEKLFF
v_call: TRBV5-4; clone_size: few; d_call: .; j_call: TRBJ2-7; cdr3_nt: TGTGCCAGCAGCCCCGGAGAGGTCGCCTACGAGCAGTACTTC; cdr3_aa: CASSPGEVAYEQYF
v_call: TRBV27; clone_size: .; d_call: .; j_call: TRBJ2-7; cdr3_nt: TGTGCCAGCAGCCGGAGGGGAGTCCCCTCCTACGAGCAGTACTTC; cdr3_aa: CASSRRGVPSYEQYF
v_call: TRBV2; clone_size: .; d_call: TRBD1; j_call: TRBJ1-1; cdr3_nt: TGTGCCAGCATCGACAGGGTTCGGGGAAACACTGAAGCTTTCTTT; cdr3_aa: CASIDRVRGNTEAFF
v_call: TRBV29-1; clone_size: .; d_call: TRBD1; j_call: TRBJ2-7; cdr3_nt: TGCAGCGTTGATAAGGGACAGGGGGCAGGCGAGCAGTACTTC; cdr3_aa: CSVDKGQGAGEQYF
v_call: TRBV10-3; clone_size: few; d_call: .; j_call: TRBJ1-3; cdr3_nt: TGTGCCATCAAGGGGGGTGACCCCTATATGAATTTT; cdr3_aa: CAIKGGDPYMNF
v_call: TRBV4-1; clone_size: many; d_call: TRBD1; j_call: TRBJ2-3; cdr3_nt: TGCGCCAGCAGCCAAGACTATGTCAGGGGGCGCGCAGATACGCAGTATTTT; cdr3_aa: CASSQDYVRGRADTQYF
v_call: TRBV29-1; clone_size: .; d_call: .; j_call: TRBJ1-4; cdr3_nt: TGCAGCGTTGGAGGGTCAGGAGAAAAACTGTTTTTT; cdr3_aa: CSVGGSGEKLFF
v_call: TRBV11-1; clone_size: .; d_call: .; j_call: TRBJ1-2; cdr3_nt: TGTGCCAGCAGCTTAGGCGGGACGCTCTATGGCTACACCTTC; cdr3_aa: CASSLGGTLYGYTF
v_call: TRBV27; clone_size: .; d_call: TRBD1; j_call: TRBJ1-4; cdr3_nt: TGTGCCAGCGGGAGACAGGGAAATGAAAAACTGTTTTTT; cdr3_aa: CASGRQGNEKLFF
v_call: TRBV19; clone_size: .; d_call: .; j_call: TRBJ1-2; cdr3_nt: TGTGCCAGTAGGACAGACCCTAACTATGGCTACACCTTC; cdr3_aa: CASRTDPNYGYTF
v_call: TRBV7-6; clone_size: .; d_call: TRBD1; j_call: TRBJ1-6; cdr3_nt: TGTGCCAGCAGCTTAGGGGACAGGTCCTATAATTCACCCCTCCACTTT; cdr3_aa: CASSLGDRSYNSPLHF
v_call: TRBV5-1; clone_size: many; d_call: .; j_call: TRBJ1-1; cdr3_nt: TGCGCCAGCAGCGAAGAGGTGAACACTGAAGCTTTCTTT; cdr3_aa: CASSEEVNTEAFF
v_call: TRBV10-3; clone_size: few; d_call: .; j_call: TRBJ1-2; cdr3_nt: TGTGCCATCAGTGAGGACCAGGGTTATGGCTACACCTTC; cdr3_aa: CAISEDQGYGYTF
v_call: TRBV30; clone_size: few; d_call: TRBD2; j_call: TRBJ2-1; cdr3_nt: TGTGCTTCCGGGGGGTCTTCCTACAATGAGCAGTTCTTC; cdr3_aa: CASGGSSYNEQFF
v_call: TRBV15; clone_size: .; d_call: TRBD1; j_call: TRBJ1-5; cdr3_nt: TGTGCCACCAGCCTGGACAGGGGGAACAGGCAGCCCCAGCATTTT; cdr3_aa: CATSLDRGNRQPQHF
v_call: TRBV19; clone_size: .; d_call: TRBD2; j_call: TRBJ2-1; cdr3_nt: TGTGCCAGTACCGCGTGGGGACTAGCGGGAGATCACAATGAGCAGTTCTTC; cdr3_aa: CASTAWGLAGDHNEQFF
v_call: TRBV24-1; clone_size: .; d_call: .; j_call: TRBJ2-6; cdr3_nt: TGTGTCACCAGTGATCCCACTTCGGGGGGCCCCTCTGGGGCCAACGTCCTGACTTTC; cdr3_aa: CVTSDPTSGGPSGANVLTF
v_call: TRBV5-1; clone_size: .; d_call: TRBD1; j_call: TRBJ2-7; cdr3_nt: TGCGCCAGCAGCGAAGGGACAGAGTACGAGCAGTACTTC; cdr3_aa: CASSEGTEYEQYF
v_call: TRBV19; clone_size: .; d_call: .; j_call: TRBJ2-1; cdr3_nt: TGTGCCCCGAAGGGTTGGAATGAGCAGTTCTTC; cdr3_aa: CAPKGWNEQFF
v_call: TRBV9; clone_size: many; d_call: .; j_call: TRBJ1-1; cdr3_nt: TGTGCCAGCAGCGGAAGTTTGGCGGACCCAATGAACACTGAAGCTTTCTTT; cdr3_aa: CASSGSLADPMNTEAFF
v_call: TRBV29-1; clone_size: .; d_call: .; j_call: TRBJ2-5; cdr3_nt: TGCAGCGTTGAGGCGGAGACCCAGTACTTC; cdr3_aa: CSVEAETQYF
v_call: TRBV12-2; clone_size: .; d_call: .; j_call: TRBJ1-1; cdr3_nt: TGTGCAAGTCGCGACAGGGTTGAAACTGAAGCTTTCTTT; cdr3_aa: CASRDRVETEAFF
v_call: TRBV6-4; clone_size: many; d_call: .; j_call: TRBJ2-3; cdr3_nt: TGTGCCAGCAGTGACGGGGGCCGGGGGAATACGCAGTATTTT; cdr3_aa: CASSDGGRGNTQYF
v_call: TRBV29-1; clone_size: many; d_call: .; j_call: TRBJ1-1; cdr3_nt: TGCAGCGTTGAAGAGTCTTCGGGAGAAAAAGCTTTCTTT; cdr3_aa: CSVEESSGEKAFF
v_call: TRBV20-1; clone_size: many; d_call: TRBD2; j_call: TRBJ2-3; cdr3_nt: TGCAGTGCTAGAGGCTCTCCCGGGAGGGAAGATACGCAGTATTTT; cdr3_aa: CSARGSPGREDTQYF
v_call: TRBV7-9; clone_size: .; d_call: .; j_call: TRBJ1-2; cdr3_nt: TGTGCCAGCAGCTTAGGGCAGGGAGTAGCTGGCTACACCTTC; cdr3_aa: CASSLGQGVAGYTF
v_call: TRBV7-8; clone_size: many; d_call: TRBD1; j_call: TRBJ1-6; cdr3_nt: TGTGCCAGCAGCCCCCGGGACAGCGATAATTCACCCCTCCACTTT; cdr3_aa: CASSPRDSDNSPLHF
v_call: TRBV15; clone_size: .; d_call: .; j_call: TRBJ1-1; cdr3_nt: TGTGCCACCAGCAGAGATCGATCGGAGGACGCTTTCTTT; cdr3_aa: CATSRDRSEDAFF
v_call: TRBV2; clone_size: .; d_call: TRBD1; j_call: TRBJ2-7; cdr3_nt: TGTGCCAGCGGGGGACAGGACTACGAGCAGTACTTC; cdr3_aa: CASGGQDYEQYF
v_call: TRBV5-1; clone_size: many; d_call: .; j_call: TRBJ1-5; cdr3_nt: TGCGCCAGCAGCTTGTACGCCAGGGAGGCCTATAGCAATCAGCCCCAGCATTTT; cdr3_aa: CASSLYAREAYSNQPQHF
v_call: TRBV28; clone_size: few; d_call: .; j_call: TRBJ1-1; cdr3_nt: TGTGCCAGCAGGCCTAATTTAGGGACCATGAACACTGAAGCTTTCTTT; cdr3_aa: CASRPNLGTMNTEAFF
v_call: TRBV25-1; clone_size: .; d_call: TRBD1; j_call: TRBJ1-6; cdr3_nt: TGTGCCAGCAGCACTAAGACAGGGTGGGCAAATTCACCCCTCCACTTT; cdr3_aa: CASSTKTGWANSPLHF
v_call: TRBV10-3; clone_size: many; d_call: TRBD2; j_call: TRBJ2-1; cdr3_nt: TGTGCCATCAGTGAGTCCGGGGGGGCCAGCAATGAGCAGTTCTTC; cdr3_aa: CAISESGGASNEQFF
v_call: TRBV19; clone_size: .; d_call: .; j_call: TRBJ2-2; cdr3_nt: TGTGCCAGTAGTGTGGAGGGGCCCCCCACCGGGGAGCTGTTTTTT; cdr3_aa: CASSVEGPPTGELFF
v_call: TRBV15; clone_size: .; d_call: .; j_call: TRBJ2-3; cdr3_nt: TGTGCCACCAGCAGAGAAGGAGATACGCAGTATTTT; cdr3_aa: CATSREGDTQYF
v_call: TRBV7-2; clone_size: .; d_call: .; j_call: TRBJ2-7; cdr3_nt: TGTGCCAGCAACCGGGCCCAAACACGGTACGAGCAGTACTTC; cdr3_aa: CASNRAQTRYEQYF
v_call: TRBV7-6; clone_size: many; d_call: .; j_call: TRBJ2-2; cdr3_nt: TGTGCCAGCAGCTTAGGTTACGGGGAGCTGTTTTTT; cdr3_aa: CASSLGYGELFF
v_call: TRBV29-1; clone_size: .; d_call: TRBD2; j_call: TRBJ2-7; cdr3_nt: TGCAGCAGCGCCGGGACTAGCGGGGGGGCTAGGGAGCAGTACTTC; cdr3_aa: CSSAGTSGGAREQYF
v_call: TRBV2; clone_size: .; d_call: .; j_call: TRBJ1-1; cdr3_nt: TGTGCCATCAGTGAGATGGAGGGGCTGAACACTGAAGCTTTCTTT; cdr3_aa: CAISEMEGLNTEAFF
v_call: TRBV18; clone_size: .; d_call: .; j_call: TRBJ1-1; cdr3_nt: TGTGCCAGCTCAGCGGACCTTCGTGAAGCTTTCTTT; cdr3_aa: CASSADLREAFF
v_call: TRBV14; clone_size: .; d_call: TRBD1; j_call: TRBJ1-1; cdr3_nt: TGTGCCAGCAGCCAAGACGGCCGGGACAGGCAAGCTTTCTTT; cdr3_aa: CASSQDGRDRQAFF
v_call: TRBV20-1; clone_size: many; d_call: TRBD1; j_call: TRBJ2-7; cdr3_nt: TGCAGTGCGCAAGGACAGGGCTACGAGCAGTACTTC; cdr3_aa: CSAQGQGYEQYF